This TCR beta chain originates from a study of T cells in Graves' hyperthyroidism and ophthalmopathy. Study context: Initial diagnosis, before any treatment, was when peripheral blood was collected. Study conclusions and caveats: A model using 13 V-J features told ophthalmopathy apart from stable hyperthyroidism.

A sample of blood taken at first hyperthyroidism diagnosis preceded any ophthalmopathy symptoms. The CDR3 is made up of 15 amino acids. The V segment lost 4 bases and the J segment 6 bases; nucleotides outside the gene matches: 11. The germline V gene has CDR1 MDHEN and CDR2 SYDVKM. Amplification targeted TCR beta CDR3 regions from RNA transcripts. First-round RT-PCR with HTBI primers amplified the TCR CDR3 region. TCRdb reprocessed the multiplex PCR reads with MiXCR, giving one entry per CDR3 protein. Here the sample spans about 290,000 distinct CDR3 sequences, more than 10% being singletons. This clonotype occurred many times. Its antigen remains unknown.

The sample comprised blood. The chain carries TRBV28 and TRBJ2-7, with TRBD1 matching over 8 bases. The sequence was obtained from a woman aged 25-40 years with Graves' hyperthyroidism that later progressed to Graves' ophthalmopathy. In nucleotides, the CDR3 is TGTGCCAGCAGTTCGCCGGAGGACAGGGCTGGCGAGCAGTACTTC. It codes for CASSSPEDRAGEQYF.